This T cell receptor beta chain was found in a study of shared clonotypes between healthy human individuals. V lost 6 bases, J lost 4 bases, and 5 bases stayed unmatched. The CDR3 runs 14 residues. Germline CDR1 is SGHRS and CDR2 is YFSETQ. Profiled with immunoSEQ multiplex PCR; TCRdb holds only in-frame clones, not every one. The repertoire includes fewer than 1.8 million clones, around 98.5% of them detected once, and roughly 0.35% sits in the top ten. The source material was naive CD4+ T cells sorted from blood. Subset here: CD45RA+ positively selected. This receptor was obtained from a man aged 25-45 years in good health. The chain has TRBV5-1 and TRBJ2-2, with 8 bases lining up with TRBD1. The CDR3 region has the DNA TGCGCCAGCACGACAGGGGAAGTCACCGGGGAGCTGTTTTTT. This codes for CASTTGEVTGELFF. Variable domain in full (rest from reference TRBV5-1 and TRBJ2-2): KAGVTQTPRYLIKTRGQQVTLSCSPISGHRSVSWYQQTPGQGLQFLFEYFSETQRNKGNFPGRFSGRQFSNSRSEMNVSTLELGDSALYLCASTTGEVTGELFFGEGSRLTVL.